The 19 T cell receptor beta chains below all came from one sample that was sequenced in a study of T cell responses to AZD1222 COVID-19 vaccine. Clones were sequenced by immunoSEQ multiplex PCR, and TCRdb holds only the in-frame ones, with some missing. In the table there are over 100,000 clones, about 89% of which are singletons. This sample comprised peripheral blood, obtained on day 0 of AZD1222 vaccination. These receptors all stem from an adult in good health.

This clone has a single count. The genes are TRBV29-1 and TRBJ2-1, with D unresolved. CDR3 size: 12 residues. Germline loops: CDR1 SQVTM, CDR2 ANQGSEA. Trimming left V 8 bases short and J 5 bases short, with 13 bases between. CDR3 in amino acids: CSPITENNEQFF. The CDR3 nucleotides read TGCAGCCCCATTACGGAGAACAATGAGCAGTTCTTC.

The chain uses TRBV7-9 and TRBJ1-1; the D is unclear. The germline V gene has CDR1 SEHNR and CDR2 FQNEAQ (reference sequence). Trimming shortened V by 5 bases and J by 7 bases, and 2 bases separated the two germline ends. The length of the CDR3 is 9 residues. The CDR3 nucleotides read TGTGCCAGCAGCGGTGAAGCTTTCTTT. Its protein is CASSGEAFF.

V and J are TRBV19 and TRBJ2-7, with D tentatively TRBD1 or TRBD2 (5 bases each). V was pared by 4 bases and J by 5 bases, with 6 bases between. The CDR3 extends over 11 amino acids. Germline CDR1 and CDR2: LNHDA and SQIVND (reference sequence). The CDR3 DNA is TGTGCCAGTAGTAGAGGGGACGAGCAGTACTTC. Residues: CASSRGDEQYF.

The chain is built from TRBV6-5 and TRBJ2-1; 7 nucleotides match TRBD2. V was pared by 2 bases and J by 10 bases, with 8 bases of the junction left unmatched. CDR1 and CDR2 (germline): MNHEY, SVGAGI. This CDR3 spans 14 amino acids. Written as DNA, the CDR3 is TGTGCCAGCAGTTACCAAAGACTGGGGGGGGAGCAGTTCTTC. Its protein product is CASSYQRLGGEQFF.

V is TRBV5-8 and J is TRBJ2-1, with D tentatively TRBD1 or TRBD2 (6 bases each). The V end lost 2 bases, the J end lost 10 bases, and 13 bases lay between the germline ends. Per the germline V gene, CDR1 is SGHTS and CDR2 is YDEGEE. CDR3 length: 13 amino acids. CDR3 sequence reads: CASSLLFGGEQFF. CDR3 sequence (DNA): TGTGCCAGCAGCTTACTCTTCGGGGGCGAGCAGTTCTTC.

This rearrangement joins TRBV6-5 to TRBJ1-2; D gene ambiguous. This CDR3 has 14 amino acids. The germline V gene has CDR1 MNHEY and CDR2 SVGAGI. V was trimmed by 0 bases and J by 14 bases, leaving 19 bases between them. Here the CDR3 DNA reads TGTGCCAGCAGTTACTCGCGGGGTGCCTATAAGGTAACCTTC. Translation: CASSYSRGAYKVTF.

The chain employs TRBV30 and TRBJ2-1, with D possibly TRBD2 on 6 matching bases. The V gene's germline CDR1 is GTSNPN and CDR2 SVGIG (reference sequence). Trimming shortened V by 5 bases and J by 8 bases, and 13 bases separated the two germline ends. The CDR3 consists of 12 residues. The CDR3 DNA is TGTGCCTGGGACGGAGGGCCGTATGAGCAGTTCTTC. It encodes CAWDGGPYEQFF.

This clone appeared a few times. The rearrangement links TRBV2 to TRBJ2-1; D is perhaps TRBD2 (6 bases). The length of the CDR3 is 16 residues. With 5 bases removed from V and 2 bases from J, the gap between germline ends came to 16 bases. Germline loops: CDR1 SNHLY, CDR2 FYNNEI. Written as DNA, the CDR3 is TGTGCCAGCAGTAGGGCCGCGGGGACCACCTACAATGAGCAGTTCTTC. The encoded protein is CASSRAAGTTYNEQFF.

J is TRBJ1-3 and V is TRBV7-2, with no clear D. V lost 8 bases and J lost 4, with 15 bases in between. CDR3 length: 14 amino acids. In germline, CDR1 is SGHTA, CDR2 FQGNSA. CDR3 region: CASGRGRAGNTIYF. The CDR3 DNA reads TGTGCCAGCGGGCGCGGGCGAGCCGGAAACACCATATATTTT.

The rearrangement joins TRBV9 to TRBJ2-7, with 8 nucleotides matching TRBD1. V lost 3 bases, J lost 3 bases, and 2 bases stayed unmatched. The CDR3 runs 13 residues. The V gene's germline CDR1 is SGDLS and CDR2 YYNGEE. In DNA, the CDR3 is TGTGCCAGCAGCGGACAGGGGAGCTACGAGCAGTACTTC. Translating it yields CASSGQGSYEQYF.

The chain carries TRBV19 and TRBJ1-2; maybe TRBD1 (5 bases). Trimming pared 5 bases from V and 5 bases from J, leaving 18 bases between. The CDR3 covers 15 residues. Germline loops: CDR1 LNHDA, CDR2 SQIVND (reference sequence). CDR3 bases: TGTGCCAGTAGTGGGATGCAGCAGCCAGGGTATGGCTACACCTTC. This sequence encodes CASSGMQQPGYGYTF.

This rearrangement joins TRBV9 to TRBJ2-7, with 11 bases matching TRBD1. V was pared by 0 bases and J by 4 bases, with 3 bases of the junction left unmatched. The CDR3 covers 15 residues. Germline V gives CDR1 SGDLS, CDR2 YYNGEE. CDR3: CASSVGGTGGYEQYF. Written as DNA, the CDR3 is TGTGCCAGCAGCGTAGGAGGGACAGGGGGTTACGAGCAGTACTTC.

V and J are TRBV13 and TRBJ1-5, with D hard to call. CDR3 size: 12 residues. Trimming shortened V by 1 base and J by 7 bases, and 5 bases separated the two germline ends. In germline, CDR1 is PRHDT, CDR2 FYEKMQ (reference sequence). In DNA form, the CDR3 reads TGTGCCAGCAGCTTAGTAGGCCAGCCCCAGCATTTT. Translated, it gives CASSLVGQPQHF.

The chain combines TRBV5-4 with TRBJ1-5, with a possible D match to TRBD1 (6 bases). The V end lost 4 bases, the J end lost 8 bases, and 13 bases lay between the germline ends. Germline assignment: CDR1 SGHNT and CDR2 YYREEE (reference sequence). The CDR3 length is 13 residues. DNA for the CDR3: TGTGCCAGCAGCCAACAGGGTGGAGAGCCCCAGCATTTT. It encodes CASSQQGGEPQHF.

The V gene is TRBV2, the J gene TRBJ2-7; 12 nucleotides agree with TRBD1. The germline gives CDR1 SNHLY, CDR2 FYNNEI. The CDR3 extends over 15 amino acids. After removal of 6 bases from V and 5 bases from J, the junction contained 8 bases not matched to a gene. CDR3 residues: CASRRGQGARNEQYF. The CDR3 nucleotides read TGTGCCAGCAGGCGGGGACAGGGGGCTAGGAACGAGCAGTACTTC.

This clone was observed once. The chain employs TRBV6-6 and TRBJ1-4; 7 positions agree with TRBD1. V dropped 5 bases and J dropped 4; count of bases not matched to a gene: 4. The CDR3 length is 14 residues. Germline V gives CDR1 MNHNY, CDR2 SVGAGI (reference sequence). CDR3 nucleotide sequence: TGTGCCAGCAGTCCGGGACAGATTAATGAAAAACTGTTTTTT. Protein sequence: CASSPGQINEKLFF.

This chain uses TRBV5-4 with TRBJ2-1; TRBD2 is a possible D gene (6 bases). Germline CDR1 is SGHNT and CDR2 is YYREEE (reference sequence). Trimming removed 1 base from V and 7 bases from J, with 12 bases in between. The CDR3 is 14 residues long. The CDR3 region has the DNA TGTGCCAGCAGCTTGCCCGGAGGGGAAAATGAGCAGTTCTTC. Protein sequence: CASSLPGGENEQFF.

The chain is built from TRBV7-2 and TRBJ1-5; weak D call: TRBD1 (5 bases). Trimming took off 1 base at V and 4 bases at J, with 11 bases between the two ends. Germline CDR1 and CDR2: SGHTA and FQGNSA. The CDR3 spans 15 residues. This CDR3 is CASSLEGSGNQPQHF. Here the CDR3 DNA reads TGTGCCAGCAGCTTAGAGGGGTCAGGAAATCAGCCCCAGCATTTT.

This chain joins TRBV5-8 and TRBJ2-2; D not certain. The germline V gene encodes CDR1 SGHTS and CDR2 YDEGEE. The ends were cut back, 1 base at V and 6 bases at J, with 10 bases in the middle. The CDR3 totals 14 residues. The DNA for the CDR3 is TGTGCCAGCAGCTTGAGAACCCCTTCCGGGGAGCTGTTTTTT. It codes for CASSLRTPSGELFF.